These T cell receptor beta chains were read from a single sample in a study of T-cell reconstitution after alpha-beta-depleted transplantation in children. TCRdb called the PCR reads again in MiXCR, with one record for every CDR3 protein. The sample lists 200,000 to 250,000 distinct CDR3 sequences, 9.5% to 15% occurring once. This specimen consisted of PBMCs from the stem cell graft donor, obtained from the stem cell graft. These receptors were collected from a human donor who donated a stem cell graft to a child with acute lymphoblastic leukemia. The CDR3 runs from the conserved cysteine through the conserved F or W. Fields, in order: clone size, CDR3 length, V gene, D gene, J gene, CDR3 protein, CDR3 DNA. A D gene is named only where the DNA matches it firmly. Not every row has a clone size; where given, it reads once, few, many or a size class.

NA	15	TRBV3-1	TRBD1	TRBJ1-5	CASSLFYRGYQPQHF	TGTGCCAGCAGCCTTTTCTACAGGGGATATCAGCCCCAGCATTTT
many	13	TRBV20-1	NA	TRBJ2-7	CSAPLDSAAEQYF	TGCAGTGCTCCTCTTGACTCGGCCGCCGAGCAGTACTTC
many	12	TRBV29-1	NA	TRBJ1-2	CSVESRPNGYTF	TGCAGCGTTGAAAGCCGACCGAATGGCTACACCTTC
many	19	TRBV9	NA	TRBJ2-6	CASSDSRVPRNSGANVLTF	TGTGCCAGCAGCGACAGCAGGGTTCCTCGAAATTCTGGGGCCAACGTCCTGACTTTC
NA	14	TRBV9	NA	TRBJ1-2	CASSVGSGDYGYTF	TGTGCCAGCAGCGTAGGGTCGGGAGACTATGGCTACACCTTC
many	12	TRBV10-3	NA	TRBJ2-7	CAISLQGSEQYF	TGTGCCATCAGTTTGCAGGGTAGCGAGCAGTACTTC
many	14	TRBV4-2	NA	TRBJ2-1	CASSQRRGNNEQFF	TGTGCCAGCAGCCAACGGAGAGGGAACAATGAGCAGTTCTTC
NA	15	TRBV5-4	NA	TRBJ1-2	CASSPRDRLGYGYTF	TGTGCCAGCAGCCCCCGGGACCGCCTAGGCTATGGCTACACCTTC
many	15	TRBV6-5	NA	TRBJ1-1	CASSYSQGLNTEAFF	TGTGCCAGCAGTTACTCGCAGGGGTTGAACACTGAAGCTTTCTTT
many	13	TRBV29-1	NA	TRBJ1-1	CSVELQNEVEAFF	TGCAGCGTTGAATTACAGAACGAAGTTGAAGCTTTCTTT
many	15	TRBV6-2/TRBV6-3	NA	TRBJ2-7	CASTLQGRGPYEQYF	TGTGCCAGCACCCTGCAAGGGCGGGGCCCCTACGAGCAGTACTTC
many	14	TRBV6-5	NA	TRBJ2-7	CASDGSGVDYEQYF	TGTGCCAGCGACGGCTCGGGCGTGGACTACGAGCAGTACTTC
many	14	TRBV12-3/TRBV12-4	NA	TRBJ1-1	CASSLWQGRAEAFF	TGTGCCAGCAGTTTATGGCAGGGGCGCGCTGAAGCTTTCTTT
many	15	TRBV7-6	TRBD1	TRBJ1-4	CASSLTGGITEKLFF	TGTGCCAGCAGCTTAACAGGGGGTATAACTGAAAAACTGTTTTTT
few	15	TRBV18	NA	TRBJ1-4	CASRPSGRANEKLFF	TGTGCCAGCCGACCTTCCGGACGAGCTAATGAAAAACTGTTTTTT
many	16	TRBV20-1	TRBD2	TRBJ2-2	CSARGLAGGVTGELFF	TGCAGTGCTAGAGGGCTAGCGGGAGGGGTCACCGGGGAGCTGTTTTTT